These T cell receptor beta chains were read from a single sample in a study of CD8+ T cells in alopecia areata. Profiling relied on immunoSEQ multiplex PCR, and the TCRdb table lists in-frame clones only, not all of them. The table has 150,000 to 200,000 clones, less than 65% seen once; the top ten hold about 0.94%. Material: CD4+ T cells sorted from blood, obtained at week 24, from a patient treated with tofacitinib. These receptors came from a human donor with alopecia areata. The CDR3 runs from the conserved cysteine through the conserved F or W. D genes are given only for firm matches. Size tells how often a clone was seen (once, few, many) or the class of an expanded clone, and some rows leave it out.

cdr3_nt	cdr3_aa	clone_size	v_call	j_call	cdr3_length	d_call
TGTGCCAGCAGCGTAAACTTTGGATACGAGCAGTACTTC	CASSVNFGYEQYF	few	TRBV9	TRBJ2-7	13	.
TGTGCCAGCAGTCCCCCGAGACAGGGGAGCCGGGGGAAAGAGACCCAGTACTTC	CASSPPRQGSRGKETQYF	.	TRBV28	TRBJ2-5	18	TRBD1
TGTGCCAGCAGCTCGGGGACGACCTACGAGCAGTACTTC	CASSSGTTYEQYF	.	TRBV7-2	TRBJ2-7	13	.
TGTGCCAGCAGCGCTACTGGACAGGGGACTAATGAGCAGTTCTTC	CASSATGQGTNEQFF	.	TRBV2	TRBJ2-1	15	TRBD1
TGTGCCAGCAGCCAAACGGACAGAAAGAACACCGGGGAGCTGTTTTTT	CASSQTDRKNTGELFF	medium-sized	TRBV4-2	TRBJ2-2	16	.
TGTGCCAGCAGTGAGAATACGGGTCAGAACTATGGCTACACCTTC	CASSENTGQNYGYTF	.	TRBV25-1	TRBJ1-2	15	.
TGTGCCAGCAGAGGAACCGGGCCGAGCTACAATGAGCAGTTCTTC	CASRGTGPSYNEQFF	.	TRBV6-5	TRBJ2-1	15	.
TGTGCCTGGAGCGTACAGGGTCCTGGGAATTCACCCCTCCACTTT	CAWSVQGPGNSPLHF	.	TRBV30	TRBJ1-6	15	.
TGTGCCAGTAGTATCGGTACTAGCACAGATACGCAGTATTTT	CASSIGTSTDTQYF	few	TRBV19	TRBJ2-3	14	.
TGTGCCAGCTCACCCCGAGCGGGGGTTGGAGATACGCAGTATTTT	CASSPRAGVGDTQYF	.	TRBV18	TRBJ2-3	15	TRBD2
TGTGCCAGCAACCCTACTCCTCAAGAGACCCAGTACTTC	CASNPTPQETQYF	.	TRBV11-2	TRBJ2-5	13	.
TGTGCCAGCAGTGCTGGGTTTTCGTATGGAACTAATGAAAAACTGTTTTTT	CASSAGFSYGTNEKLFF	.	TRBV25-1	TRBJ1-4	17	.
TGTGCCATCAGTGGTTCGGGGGGAAGCTCCTACGAGCAGTACTTC	CAISGSGGSSYEQYF	.	TRBV10-3	TRBJ2-7	15	TRBD2
TGTGCCAGCAGCTTAAGACCCGGGACGGACTACGAGCAGTACTTC	CASSLRPGTDYEQYF	.	TRBV7-3	TRBJ2-7	15	.
TGCGCCAGCAGCCAACCACATCAGCCCCAGCATTTT	CASSQPHQPQHF	.	TRBV4-3	TRBJ1-5	12	.
TGTGCCAGCAGGGAAGACAGGGGCAAAAGGGACACTGAAGCTTTCTTT	CASREDRGKRDTEAFF	.	TRBV6-1	TRBJ1-1	16	TRBD1
TGTGCCTGGAGCGGACTTGCGTACAATGAGCAGTTCTTC	CAWSGLAYNEQFF	few	TRBV30	TRBJ2-1	13	.
TGCAGCGTGATAAACGGACAGACCGGCACAGATACGCAGTATTTT	CSVINGQTGTDTQYF	.	TRBV29-1	TRBJ2-3	15	.
TGTGCCAGCAGCGGAAGGCAGGGTTCCGAGCAGTACTTC	CASSGRQGSEQYF	few	TRBV7-2	TRBJ2-7	13	.
TGTGCCAGCAGCCGGCTGAGCGGCTACACCTTC	CASSRLSGYTF	.	TRBV21-1	TRBJ1-2	11	.
TGTGCCAGCAGCGCGACGGATTCCTACGAGCAGTACTTC	CASSATDSYEQYF	.	TRBV7-9	TRBJ2-7	13	.
TGTGCCATCAGTGAGTTGACCTACTACGAGCAGTACTTC	CAISELTYYEQYF	once	TRBV10-3	TRBJ2-7	13	.
TGTGCCTGGGGGCGGGACCCCTCTGGGGGCTACACCTTC	CAWGRDPSGGYTF	.	TRBV30	TRBJ1-2	13	.
TGTGCCTGGAGGCGTGGGACCGAAGGGGCTTCATCCTACAATGAGCAGTTCTTC	CAWRRGTEGASSYNEQFF	.	TRBV30	TRBJ2-1	18	.
TGCGCCAGCAGCCAAGATCGGGGGTACAATCAGCCCCAGCATTTT	CASSQDRGYNQPQHF	.	TRBV4-3	TRBJ1-5	15	.
TGCAGCGTTGCAACTAGCGGGGGCCTGGGGACAGATACGCAGTATTTT	CSVATSGGLGTDTQYF	.	TRBV29-1	TRBJ2-3	16	TRBD2
TGTGCCAGCAGTGAATCGGGGACAGTACTCACTGAAGCTTTCTTT	CASSESGTVLTEAFF	few	TRBV6-1	TRBJ1-1	15	TRBD1
TGTGCCAGCAGCTTAGAGGGCTCCTATAATTCACCCCTCCACTTT	CASSLEGSYNSPLHF	once	TRBV11-2	TRBJ1-6	15	.